The 27 T cell receptor beta chains below all came from one sample that was sequenced in a study of OX40 agonist ivuxolimab in advanced cancers. TCRdb's copy holds only in-frame clones and misses some; the assay was immunoSEQ multiplex PCR. The table has 55,000 to 60,000 clones, over 90% seen once. The sequencing here drew on CD4+ or CD8+ T cells sorted from blood, taken in a trial of the OX40 agonist ivuxolimab. All receptors derive from an adult with an advanced solid tumor such as melanoma, head and neck, liver or kidney cancer.

The chain joins TRBV27 to TRBJ2-3, with TRBD1 as a possible D gene (6 bases). In germline, CDR1 is MNHEY, CDR2 SMNVEV (reference sequence). Trimming removed 5 bases at V and 2 bases at J, with 11 bases between. This CDR3 is 14 amino acids long. The CDR3 loop reads CASSPRTVTDTQYF. CDR3 sequence (DNA): TGTGCCAGCAGTCCCCGGACAGTCACAGATACGCAGTATTTT.

The rearrangement uses TRBV6-5 and TRBJ1-3; the D is unclear. The CDR3 has 14 residues. The V gene's germline CDR1 is MNHEY and CDR2 SVGAGI. V was trimmed by 5 bases and J by 0 bases, leaving 8 bases between them. This CDR3 reads CASSNGLSGNTIYF. In nucleotides, the CDR3 is TGTGCCAGCAGTAACGGGCTCTCTGGAAACACCATATATTTT.

V is TRBV7-9 and J is TRBJ1-1; D unclear. The CDR3 totals 15 residues. Germline-derived CDR1 and CDR2 are SEHNR and FQNEAQ (reference sequence). The V and J ends lost 5 bases and 0 bases respectively, with 13 bases between them. CDR3: CASSPRPDLNTEAFF. The CDR3 DNA sequence: TGTGCCAGCAGCCCCCGGCCCGACCTGAACACTGAAGCTTTCTTT.

The rearrangement uses TRBV7-9 and TRBJ2-7; 10 positions agree with TRBD1. V shed 5 bases, J shed 3 bases, and the junction held 13 bases outside the gene matches. The CDR3 consists of 17 residues. The V gene's germline CDR1 is SEHNR and CDR2 FQNEAQ (reference sequence). The CDR3 nucleotides are TGTGCCAGCAGCCCCTTGAGGGGACAGGGGAAAGACTACGAGCAGTACTTC. This encodes CASSPLRGQGKDYEQYF.

The chain carries TRBV29-1 and TRBJ2-7; no clear D. Germline lookup yields CDR1 SQVTM and CDR2 ANQGSEA. The CDR3 is made up of 10 amino acids. The V end was cut by 4 bases, the J end by 5 bases, with 6 bases between. CDR3 bases: TGCAGCGTTGCCACAAACGAGCAGTACTTC. Translation: CSVATNEQYF.

The chain combines TRBV11-3 with TRBJ2-2, with 7 bases that match TRBD2. Germline V gives CDR1 SGHNT, CDR2 YENEEA. With 0 bases clipped from V and 3 bases from J, the junction kept 1 base outside the gene matches. The CDR3 length is 15 residues. The CDR3 sequence is CASSLDREDTGELFF. CDR3 nucleotides: TGTGCCAGCAGCTTAGACCGGGAGGACACCGGGGAGCTGTTTTTT.

The chain has TRBV28 and TRBJ2-7; D call uncertain. From germline, CDR1 is MDHEN and CDR2 SYDVKM. The CDR3 extends over 13 amino acids. The germline V and J ends were trimmed by 2 bases and 3 bases, with 8 bases remaining between them. The CDR3 protein is CASSLNSHYEQYF. CDR3 nucleotide sequence: TGTGCCAGCAGTTTAAACTCCCACTACGAGCAGTACTTC. The whole variable domain, remainder taken from reference TRBV28 and TRBJ2-7, is DVKVTQSSRYLVKRTGEKVFLECVQDMDHENMFWYRQDPGLGLRLIYFSYDVKMKEKGDIPEGYSVSREKKERFSLILESASTNQTSMYLCASSLNSHYEQYFGPGTRLTVT.

The chain carries TRBV4-3 and TRBJ1-5; tentatively, D is TRBD1 (5 bases). The V end was cut by 1 base, the J end by 10 bases, with 11 bases between. Germline CDR1 LGHNA, CDR2 YSLEER. The CDR3 loop spans 13 amino acids. CDR3 nucleotide sequence: TGCGCCAGCAGCCAAGTCCTAACAGGTCCCCAGCATTTT. As protein: CASSQVLTGPQHF.

The chain carries TRBV7-8 and TRBJ2-1; TRBD2 matches 14 bases. The CDR3 extends over 20 amino acids. Germline trimming cut 7 bases from V and 4 bases from J; bases unmatched to any gene: 18. The V gene's germline CDR1 is SGHVS and CDR2 FQNEAQ. For the CDR3, the DNA is TGTGCCAGCAAGGAAGGGGCCGGGACTAGCGGGAGTGGTTGGTACAATGAGCAGTTCTTC. It translates to CASKEGAGTSGSGWYNEQFF. Full variable domain (rest looked up from reference TRBV7-8 and TRBJ2-1): GAGVSQSPRYKVAKRGQDVALRCDPISGHVSLFWYQQALGQGPEFLTYFQNEAQLDKSGLPSDRFFAERPEGSVSTLKIQRTQQEDSAVYLCASKEGAGTSGSGWYNEQFFGPGTRLTVL.

This chain connects TRBV15 to TRBJ1-1, with D unresolved. Germline lookup yields CDR1 LNHNV and CDR2 YYDKDF (reference sequence). The V end lost 0 bases, the J end lost 1 base, and 3 bases lay between the germline ends. This CDR3 has 13 amino acids. CDR3: CATSRDGNTEAFF. The DNA for the CDR3 is TGTGCCACCAGCAGAGACGGGAACACTGAAGCTTTCTTT.

The chain is built from TRBV29-1 and TRBJ2-7; D is ambiguous. The V end was cut by 5 bases, the J end by 3 bases, with 11 bases between. This CDR3 has 12 residues. Germline lookup yields CDR1 SQVTM and CDR2 ANQGSEA. CDR3 coding DNA: TGCAGCGTTTCCGGCAGAAACTACGAGCAGTACTTC. It encodes CSVSGRNYEQYF.

This clone was seen only once. The rearrangement links TRBV6-5 to TRBJ2-7, with D possibly being TRBD2 (5 bases). Trimming removed 2 bases at V and 8 bases at J, with 16 bases between. Per germline, CDR1 MNHEY and CDR2 SVGAGI. The CDR3 is made up of 14 amino acids. CDR3 nucleotides: TGTGCCAGCAGTTACCCCGGGGAGCTCGGGAAGCAGTACTTC. Translating gives CASSYPGELGKQYF.

This chain joins TRBV7-6 and TRBJ2-7, with 8 bases that match TRBD2. The germline CDR1 and CDR2 sequences are SGHVS and FNYEAQ. Trimming cost V 0 bases and J 4 bases; bases outside gene matches: 8. CDR3 length: 16 residues. In nucleotides, the CDR3 is TGTGCCAGCAGCTTAGCAACGGGAGGGCTGGGATACGAGCAGTACTTC. This encodes CASSLATGGLGYEQYF. Based on the CDR3 plus reference TRBV7-6 and TRBJ2-7, the full variable domain is GAGVSQSPRYKVTKRGQDVALRCDPISGHVSLYWYRQALGQGPEFLTYFNYEAQQDKSGLPNDRFSAERPEGSISTLTIQRTEQRDSAMYRCASSLATGGLGYEQYFGPGTRLTVT.

The V gene is TRBV28, the J gene TRBJ2-5, with D maybe TRBD2 (6 bases). The germline V and J ends were trimmed by 5 bases and 0 bases, with 10 bases remaining between them. The CDR3 is made up of 14 amino acids. Germline V lookup: CDR1 MDHEN, CDR2 SYDVKM. DNA of the CDR3: TGTGCCAGCAGTCGCCGGGGGTACCAAGAGACCCAGTACTTC. Translated, it gives CASSRRGYQETQYF.

The chain combines TRBV9 with TRBJ2-1; 7 bases agree with TRBD1. Germline V gene data show CDR1 as SGDLS and CDR2 as YYNGEE. V shed 3 bases, J shed 0 bases, and the junction held 6 bases outside the gene matches. This CDR3 has 16 amino acids. CDR3 region: CASSEGTDPSYNEQFF. In DNA form, the CDR3 reads TGTGCCAGCAGCGAGGGGACAGATCCCTCCTACAATGAGCAGTTCTTC.

Details on this clone: The same CDR3 can be traced to other DNA sequences in this sample. V usage is TRBV18 and J usage is TRBJ2-7; 9 bases are a match to TRBD1. The V gene's germline CDR1 is KGHSH and CDR2 LQKENI. V was pared by 3 bases and J by 6 bases, with 6 bases of the junction left unmatched. The CDR3 runs 14 residues. The CDR3 coding sequence is TGTGCCAGCTCACCTCCCGGGACAGGGTTCGAGCAGTACTTC. Its translation: CASSPPGTGFEQYF.

As for this clone: This specimen includes other DNA sequences encoding the same CDR3. The chain joins TRBV19 to TRBJ2-7; 14 bases fit TRBD2. The V gene end was trimmed by 5 bases and the J gene end by 0 bases; junction bases not matched to a gene: 3. The CDR3 consists of 16 residues. CDR1 is LNHDA, CDR2 SQIVND, per germline (reference sequence). DNA for the CDR3: TGTGCCAGTAGTGGGACTAGCGGGAGACTCTCCTACGAGCAGTACTTC. It yields the protein CASSGTSGRLSYEQYF.

V and J are TRBV6-1 and TRBJ2-1; TRBD2 agrees at 16 bases. The CDR3 is made up of 14 amino acids. Trimming took 0 bases from V and 15 from J; bases not matched to a gene: 2. In germline, CDR1 is MNHNS, CDR2 SASEGT. In nucleotides, the CDR3 is TGTGCCAGCAGTGAAGCCGGGACTAGCGGGAGGGTGTTCTTC. Amino acid sequence: CASSEAGTSGRVFF.

This chain connects TRBV29-1 to TRBJ1-2; no reliable D call. V lost 1 base and J lost 4, with 7 bases in between. This CDR3 region has 12 residues. Germline V lookup: CDR1 SQVTM, CDR2 ANQGSEA. CDR3: CSVEGTFYGYTF. In nucleotides, the CDR3 is TGCAGCGTTGAAGGCACGTTCTATGGCTACACCTTC. Drawing the rest from reference TRBV29-1 and TRBJ1-2, the complete variable domain is SAVISQKPSRDICQRGTSLTIQCQVDSQVTMMFWYRQQPGQSLTLIATANQGSEATYESGFVIDKFPISRPNLTFSTLTVSNMSPEDSSIYLCSVEGTFYGYTFGSGTRLTVV.

The J gene is TRBJ2-7, the V gene TRBV28; the D is unclear. Trimming pared 5 bases from V and 4 bases from J, leaving 3 bases between. Germline loops: CDR1 MDHEN, CDR2 SYDVKM. This CDR3 is 10 amino acids long. CDR3 amino acids: CASSVYEQYF. The DNA for the CDR3 is TGTGCCAGCAGTGTATACGAGCAGTACTTC.

The chain couples TRBV15 to TRBJ1-4, with 7 bases matching TRBD1. The CDR3 runs 15 residues. V was clipped by 0 bases and J by 8 bases; unmatched bases: 6. Per the germline V gene, CDR1 is LNHNV and CDR2 is YYDKDF (reference sequence). In DNA form, the CDR3 reads TGTGCCACCAGCAGAGAGGGGTCCAGGGGGGAAAAACTGTTTTTT. Its translation is CATSREGSRGEKLFF.

The chain joins TRBV5-6 to TRBJ2-3; maybe TRBD2 (6 bases). This CDR3 contains 14 residues. V lost 4 bases and J lost 2, with 11 bases in between. CDR1 is SGHDT, CDR2 YYEEEE, per germline. The CDR3, as DNA: TGTGCCAGCAGCATAGCGGTATTCACAGATACGCAGTATTTT. Protein: CASSIAVFTDTQYF. Full variable domain (rest looked up from reference TRBV5-6 and TRBJ2-3): DAGVTQSPTHLIKTRGQQVTLRCSPKSGHDTVSWYQQALGQGPQFIFQYYEEEERQRGNFPDRFSGHQFPNYSSELNVNALLLGDSALYLCASSIAVFTDTQYFGPGTRLTVL.

This clone appeared once. CDR3 residues: CASSLNFGLGPGGEQFF. In DNA form, the CDR3 reads TGTGCCAGCAGCTTAAATTTCGGTCTGGGGCCGGGTGGTGAGCAGTTCTTC. The V call is TRBV7-3, the J call TRBJ2-1, with a tentative D call TRBD1 (5 bases). V gave up 1 base and J gave up 9 bases, with 22 bases separating them. Germline V gene data show CDR1 as SGHTA and CDR2 as FQGTGA. This CDR3 region has 17 residues.

The chain employs TRBV19 and TRBJ2-3; D may be TRBD1 (6 bases). The CDR3 is made up of 16 amino acids. V gave up 2 bases and J gave up 4 bases, with 16 bases separating them. Germline V lookup: CDR1 LNHDA, CDR2 SQIVND (reference sequence). The CDR3 DNA follows: TGTGCCAGTAGTATAACAGGGTACATACAATCAGATACGCAGTATTTT. Protein product: CASSITGYIQSDTQYF.

V gene TRBV9 combines with J gene TRBJ2-1, with 12 bases identical to TRBD2. CDR3 size: 16 residues. The germline V gene encodes CDR1 SGDLS and CDR2 YYNGEE. V dropped 4 bases and J dropped 6; count of bases not matched to a gene: 8. CDR3 amino acids: CASSLTSSGRANEQFF. CDR3 in DNA: TGTGCCAGCAGCTTAACTTCTAGCGGGAGGGCCAATGAGCAGTTCTTC.

The V gene is TRBV28, the J gene TRBJ2-7, with TRBD1 identical over 7 bases. The CDR3 spans 13 residues. The junction had 6 bases not matched to a gene; V was cut back by 7 bases and J by 3 bases. Germline CDR1 reads MDHEN; CDR2 reads SYDVKM. CDR3: CASIGTVDYEQYF. CDR3 in DNA: TGTGCCAGCATCGGGACAGTGGACTACGAGCAGTACTTC.

This clone was counted a few times. CDR3 region: CASSQDGTGYEQYF. CDR3 sequence (DNA): TGCGCCAGCAGCCAAGACGGGACAGGCTACGAGCAGTACTTC. The chain has TRBV4-3 and TRBJ2-7, with TRBD1 identical over 8 bases. The CDR3 is 14 residues long. After removal of 0 bases from V and 3 bases from J, the junction contained 1 base not matched to a gene. In germline, CDR1 is LGHNA, CDR2 YSLEER.